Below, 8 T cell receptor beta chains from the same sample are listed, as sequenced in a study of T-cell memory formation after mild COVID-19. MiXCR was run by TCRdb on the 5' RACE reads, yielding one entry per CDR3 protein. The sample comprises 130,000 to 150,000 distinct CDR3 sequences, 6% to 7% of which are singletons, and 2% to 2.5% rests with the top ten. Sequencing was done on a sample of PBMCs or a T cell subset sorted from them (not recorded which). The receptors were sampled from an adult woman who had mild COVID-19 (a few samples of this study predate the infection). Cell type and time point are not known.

The CDR3 DNA sequence: TGTGCCACCAGCAGAGAGCCGGGACAGGGGAACGAGCAGTACTTC. This sequence encodes CATSREPGQGNEQYF. The rearrangement uses TRBV15 and TRBJ2-7; TRBD1 aligns across 10 bases. Trimming cost V 0 bases and J 5 bases; bases outside gene matches: 4. CDR3 length: 15 residues. Germline-derived CDR1 and CDR2 are LNHNV and YYDKDF (reference sequence).

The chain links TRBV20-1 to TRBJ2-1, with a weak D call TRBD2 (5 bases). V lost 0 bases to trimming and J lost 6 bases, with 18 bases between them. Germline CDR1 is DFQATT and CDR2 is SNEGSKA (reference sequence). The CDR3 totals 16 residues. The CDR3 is CSARDRSGGFFNEQFF. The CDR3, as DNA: TGCAGTGCTAGAGATCGGAGCGGAGGTTTTTTCAATGAGCAGTTCTTC.

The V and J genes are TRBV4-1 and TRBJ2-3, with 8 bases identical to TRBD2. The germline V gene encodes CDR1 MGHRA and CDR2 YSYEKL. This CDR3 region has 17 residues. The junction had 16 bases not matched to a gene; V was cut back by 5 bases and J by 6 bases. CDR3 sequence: CASSVTAGVEILDTQYF. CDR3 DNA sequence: TGCGCCAGCAGCGTCACAGCGGGGGTGGAGATTTTGGATACGCAGTATTTT.

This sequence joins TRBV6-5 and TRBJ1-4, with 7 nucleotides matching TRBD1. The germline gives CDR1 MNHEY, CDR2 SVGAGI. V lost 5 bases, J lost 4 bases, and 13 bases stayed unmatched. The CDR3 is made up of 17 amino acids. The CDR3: CASSRHRQGLFNEKLFF. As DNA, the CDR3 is TGTGCCAGCAGTCGGCATCGACAGGGCCTATTTAATGAAAAACTGTTTTTT.

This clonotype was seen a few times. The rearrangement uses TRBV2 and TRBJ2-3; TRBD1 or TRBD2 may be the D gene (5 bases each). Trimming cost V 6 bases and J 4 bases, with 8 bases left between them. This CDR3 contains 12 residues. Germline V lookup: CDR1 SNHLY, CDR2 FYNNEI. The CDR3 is CASSPGPDTQYF. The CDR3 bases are TGTGCCAGCAGCCCGGGACCAGATACGCAGTATTTT.

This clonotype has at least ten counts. CDR3 nucleotides: TGCAGCGTTCGGGTCGGGAGGTATTCCTACAATGAGCAGTTCTTC. It is translated as CSVRVGRYSYNEQFF. The chain recombines TRBV29-1 with TRBJ2-1; 7 bases map to TRBD2. The CDR3 spans 15 residues. The J segment lost 1 base and the V segment lost 5 bases, leaving 8 bases of the junction unmatched. Germline values: CDR1 SQVTM, CDR2 ANQGSEA.

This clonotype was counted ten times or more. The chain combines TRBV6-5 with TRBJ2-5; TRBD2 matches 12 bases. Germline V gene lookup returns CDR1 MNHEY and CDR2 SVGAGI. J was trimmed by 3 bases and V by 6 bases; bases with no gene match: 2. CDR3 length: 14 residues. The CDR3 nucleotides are TGTGCCAGCAGCCGACTAGCGGGGGAAGAGACCCAGTACTTC. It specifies CASSRLAGEETQYF.

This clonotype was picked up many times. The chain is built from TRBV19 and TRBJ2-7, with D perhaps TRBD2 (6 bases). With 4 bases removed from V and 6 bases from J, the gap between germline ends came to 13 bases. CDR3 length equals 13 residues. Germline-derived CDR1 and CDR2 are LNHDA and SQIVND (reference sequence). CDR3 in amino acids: CASSRDWGSEQYF. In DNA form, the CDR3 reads TGTGCCAGTAGTAGGGACTGGGGCTCCGAGCAGTACTTC.